A selection of T cell receptor beta chains follows, all from one sample in a study of cytomegalovirus exposure and HLA in healthy donors. The table came from immunoSEQ multiplex PCR; TCRdb's copy has only in-frame clones and leaves some out. The table lists 200,000 or so clones, with less than 0.9% in the top ten. The sequencing input was PBMCs. These TCRs come from a boy between 10 and 17 years old in good health and CMV-seronegative. Each CDR3 is given with its conserved first and last residue. The D gene is left open where the match is weak.

DNA,CDR3,V,D,J
TGCGCCAGCAGCTTTGGTGCAGGGCACTCCGATTTGGTCGAGCAGTACTTC,CASSFGAGHSDLVEQYF,TRBV5-1,NA,TRBJ2-7
TGCGCCAGCAGCCTCATGTGGGGTAGCGGGGGGCGGGAGACCCAGTACTTC,CASSLMWGSGGRETQYF,TRBV4-1,TRBD2,TRBJ2-5
TGTGCCAGCAGCCTTAGCGGGGGGGCTGGGTTCGGGGAGCTGTTTTTT,CASSLSGGAGFGELFF,TRBV7-2,TRBD2,TRBJ2-2
TGTGCCAGCTATACAGGGGCCGCCACCGGGGAGCTGTTTTTT,CASYTGAATGELFF,TRBV27,TRBD1,TRBJ2-2
TGTGCCAGTAGTCTCACGGACCGGCGGAGGGCTGGGGCCAACGTCCTGACTTTC,CASSLTDRRRAGANVLTF,TRBV19,NA,TRBJ2-6
TGTGCCAGTAGGGGGATGACGGAGGGGAATCAGCCCCAGCATTTT,CASRGMTEGNQPQHF,TRBV19,NA,TRBJ1-5
TGCGCCAGCAGCCAAGGGGCGGGAAACACCATATATTTT,CASSQGAGNTIYF,TRBV4-3,NA,TRBJ1-3
TGTGCCACCAGCAGAGACAGGGATCAACCTGGAAACACCATATATTTT,CATSRDRDQPGNTIYF,TRBV15,NA,TRBJ1-3
TGTGCCAGCAGCTTGGAACAGGGTTCCTACGAGCAGTACTTC,CASSLEQGSYEQYF,TRBV5-6,NA,TRBJ2-7
TGTGCCAGTAGTATTGAGCGGGGGATCACAGATACGCAGTATTTT,CASSIERGITDTQYF,TRBV19,TRBD2,TRBJ2-3
TGTGCCAGCAGCAAAAAGGGCAGGGCTAACTATGGCTACACCTTC,CASSKKGRANYGYTF,TRBV9,NA,TRBJ1-2
TGTGCCAGCTCACCACCGGAGGGGGGGATATATGGCTACACCTTC,CASSPPEGGIYGYTF,TRBV18,NA,TRBJ1-2
TGTGCCACTAGGGAGGGGGACAGGGGTAATCAGCCCCAGCATTTT,CATREGDRGNQPQHF,TRBV2,TRBD1,TRBJ1-5
TGTGCCAGTACCTCAGGGTACTGGAATGAGCAGTTCTTC,CASTSGYWNEQFF,TRBV19,NA,TRBJ2-1
TGTGCCAGCAGCAGACAGACCCGGAACACCGGGGAGCTGTTTTTT,CASSRQTRNTGELFF,TRBV7-6,NA,TRBJ2-2
TGTGCCAGCAGCCCAGAAGCGGGGCGGGCCTTCAATGAGCAGTTCTTC,CASSPEAGRAFNEQFF,TRBV9,TRBD2,TRBJ2-1
TGCGCCAGCAGCTCGGGGACAGAAGGGGGTGGCTACACCTTC,CASSSGTEGGGYTF,TRBV5-1,TRBD1,TRBJ1-2
TGTGCCAGCAGCTCATACAGGGGTACCGGGGAGCTGTTTTTT,CASSSYRGTGELFF,TRBV7-3,TRBD1,TRBJ2-2
TGTGCCAGCAGTTACTCCGGACAAACTCAAAACTATGGCTACACCTTC,CASSYSGQTQNYGYTF,TRBV6-5,NA,TRBJ1-2
TGCGCCAGCAGCCAATATGCGATAATGGGGAGCAATCGGCCCCAGCATTTT,CASSQYAIMGSNRPQHF,TRBV4-1,NA,TRBJ1-5
TGCGCCAGCAGCCAATCATTTTATAATTCACCCCTCCACTTT,CASSQSFYNSPLHF,TRBV4-3,NA,TRBJ1-6
TGTGCCAGCAGCAACTGCCCGGGACAGACGAACACTGAAGCTTTCTTT,CASSNCPGQTNTEAFF,TRBV21-1,NA,TRBJ1-1
TGTGCCAGCTCACCTACTAGCGGGGGTGGCACAGATACGCAGTATTTT,CASSPTSGGGTDTQYF,TRBV18,TRBD2,TRBJ2-3
TGTGCCAGCAGGAGCACCGGACTGTCCCGAGAGACCCAGTACTTC,CASRSTGLSRETQYF,TRBV5-6,NA,TRBJ2-5
TGTGCCAGTAGTATCACGGCAGGGGATGTCACTGAAGCTTTCTTT,CASSITAGDVTEAFF,TRBV19,NA,TRBJ1-1